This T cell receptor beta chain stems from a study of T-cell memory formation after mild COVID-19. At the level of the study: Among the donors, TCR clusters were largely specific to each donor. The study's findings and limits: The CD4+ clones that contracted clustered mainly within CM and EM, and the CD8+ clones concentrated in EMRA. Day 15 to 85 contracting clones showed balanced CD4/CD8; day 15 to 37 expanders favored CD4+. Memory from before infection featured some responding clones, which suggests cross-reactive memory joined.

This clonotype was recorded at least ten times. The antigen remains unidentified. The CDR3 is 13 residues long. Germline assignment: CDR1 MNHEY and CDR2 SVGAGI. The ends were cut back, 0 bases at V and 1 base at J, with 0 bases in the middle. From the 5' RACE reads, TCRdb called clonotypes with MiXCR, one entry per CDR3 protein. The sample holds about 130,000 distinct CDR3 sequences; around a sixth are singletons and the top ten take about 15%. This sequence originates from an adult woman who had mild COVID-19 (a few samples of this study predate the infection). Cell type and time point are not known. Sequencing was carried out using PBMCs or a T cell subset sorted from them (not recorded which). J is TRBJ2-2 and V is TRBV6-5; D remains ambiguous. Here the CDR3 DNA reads TGTGCCAGCAGTTACTCGAACACCGGGGAGCTGTTTTTT. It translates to CASSYSNTGELFF.